This paragraph reports one TCR beta chain. This record comes from a study of blood T cell repertoires in COVID-19. Study as a whole: COVID-19 samples collected from the United States, Italy and Spain covered acute and convalescent phases. The cDNA or gDNA used as material had been derived from T cells, B-cell-depleted T cells, or PBMCs.

Germline V gene sequence: CDR1 SGHTA, CDR2 FQGNSA. The CDR3 runs 16 residues. V lost 4 bases to trimming and J lost 2 bases; unmatched junction nucleotides: 9. Source study methods: Scientists estimated how many nucleated cells there were by amplifying reference gene primers. Generated by immunoSEQ multiplex PCR, the TCRdb table keeps only in-frame clones and is missing some. That table is the source of V, J and clone size, and D and trimming were worked out from the DNA. The sample lists under 300,000 clones; 80% to 90% were seen once. The receptor's source is a woman in her forties who had recovered from COVID-19. The sequencing input was peripheral blood. This chain uses TRBV7-2 with TRBJ2-5, with 8 bases lining up with TRBD2. The CDR3 reads CASSSRLAGLQETQYF. CDR3 DNA: TGTGCCAGCAGCTCCCGATTAGCGGGGTTACAAGAGACCCAGTACTTC.